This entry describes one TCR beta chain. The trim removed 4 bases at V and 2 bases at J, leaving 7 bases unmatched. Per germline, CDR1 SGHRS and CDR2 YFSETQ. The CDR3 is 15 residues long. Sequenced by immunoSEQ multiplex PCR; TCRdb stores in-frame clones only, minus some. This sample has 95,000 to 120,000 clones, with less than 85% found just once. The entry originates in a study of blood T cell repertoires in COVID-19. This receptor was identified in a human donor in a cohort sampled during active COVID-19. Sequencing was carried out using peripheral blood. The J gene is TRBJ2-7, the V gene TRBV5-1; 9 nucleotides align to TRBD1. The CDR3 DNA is TGCGCCAGCAGCCCTCGGGGGACAGGGCCCTACGAGCAGTACTTC. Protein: CASSPRGTGPYEQYF.